The entry that follows covers one T cell receptor (beta chain) sequence. Since a much larger clone is just one base distant, this may be a read error. For CDR3 and TCR beta VDJ profiling, genomic DNA was the template used. From the reads, TCRdb called clonotypes with MiXCR, one entry per CDR3 protein. The table has roughly 80,000 distinct CDR3 sequences, over 35% seen once. The CDR3 runs to 14 residues. This sample was included in a study of CD8+CD57+ T cells in acquired aplastic anemia. Study-level information: The study obtained an average of roughly 2.9 ug of DNA from sorted CD4+ and CD8+ cells. Among healthy donors, CD4+ cells averaged about 9.9 million reads.

The sequenced sample was sorted CD4+, CD8+, or CD8+CD57+ T cells (not recorded which) from PBMCs. The rearrangement joins TRBV12-3 or TRBV12-4 to TRBJ1-1, with a weak D call TRBD1 (5 bases). The receptor's source is a human donor in good health, serving as a control. The CDR3 sequence: CASSLTDSNTEALF. The CDR3 coding sequence is TGTGCCAGCAGCCTGACCGACAGCAACACTGAAGCTCTCTTT.